Listed here are 11 T cell receptor beta chains from one sample, sequenced in a study of T cell repertoires in cytomegalovirus infection. TCRdb re-called the reads through MiXCR, storing one row per CDR3 protein. The sample includes hundreds of thousands of distinct CDR3 sequences, about 20% of them seen just once. The sequenced material came from CD8+ T cells from PBMCs. The receptor source for this set is a human donor in good health (CMV status not recorded). Some clones in this sample may be carry-over from other donors' samples.

This clonotype was counted many times. The V and J genes are TRBV7-6 and TRBJ2-7, with 9 bases that match TRBD2. The CDR3 spans 15 residues. V lost 5 bases, J lost 3 bases, and 8 bases stayed unmatched. The germline gives CDR1 SGHVS, CDR2 FNYEAQ. Here the CDR3 DNA reads TGTGCCAGCAGCCCCTATAGCGGGGGTGGCTACGAGCAGTACTTC. Its protein product is CASSPYSGGGYEQYF.

This chain uses TRBV7-4 with TRBJ2-7, with 9 positions matching TRBD2. Germline CDR1 is SGHVT and CDR2 is SQSDAQ. The CDR3 covers 16 residues. Trimming removed 3 bases from V and 6 bases from J; junction bases left unmatched: 12. The CDR3, as DNA: TGTGCCAGCAGCTTGCGACTAGCGGAGGGGGACTTCGAGCAGTACTTC. This translates into CASSLRLAEGDFEQYF.

This clonotype was seen many times. The rearrangement links TRBV7-2 to TRBJ2-7; possibly TRBD2 for D (6 bases). V shed 7 bases and J shed 5 bases, with 24 bases lying between them. CDR3 length: 16 amino acids. The germline gives CDR1 SGHTA, CDR2 FQGNSA. The CDR3 region is CASTDLNTSRANEQYF. In DNA, the CDR3 is TGTGCCAGCACCGACCTTAATACTAGCCGGGCGAACGAGCAGTACTTC.

This clonotype has only a few counts. J is TRBJ2-5 and V is TRBV7-9, with no clear D. This CDR3 has 15 residues. V was trimmed by 1 base and J by 0 bases, leaving 9 bases between them. Germline V gives CDR1 SEHNR, CDR2 FQNEAQ (reference sequence). The CDR3 DNA is TGTGCCAGCAGCTTAGGTGCCTTGTACCAAGAGACCCAGTACTTC. Translation: CASSLGALYQETQYF.

In its sample, this clonotype was seen many times. The chain recombines TRBV7-9 with TRBJ2-1; D ambiguous. The V end lost 1 base, the J end lost 5 bases, and 9 bases lay between the germline ends. CDR1 SEHNR and CDR2 FQNEAQ come from the germline V gene (reference sequence). The CDR3 runs to 14 residues. The CDR3: CASSLDAVNNEQFF. CDR3 coding DNA: TGTGCCAGCAGCTTAGACGCCGTCAACAATGAGCAGTTCTTC.

This clonotype occurred many times. The rearrangement uses TRBV5-6 and TRBJ1-2; 8 nucleotides agree with TRBD1. CDR1 is SGHDT, CDR2 YYEEEE, per germline. The J segment lost 4 bases and the V segment lost 4 bases, leaving 9 bases of the junction unmatched. The CDR3 runs to 15 residues. The CDR3 here is CASSGPGQVGYGYTF. The CDR3 DNA reads as TGTGCCAGCAGCGGCCCGGGACAGGTTGGCTATGGCTACACCTTC.

The chain has TRBV27 and TRBJ2-2, with 7 bases matching TRBD1. The length of the CDR3 is 17 residues. Losses at the gene ends were 5 bases for V and 7 bases for J; bases not matched to a gene: 16. Germline CDR1 is MNHEY and CDR2 is SMNVEV (reference sequence). CDR3 protein: CASSAFTGDTLYGELFF. CDR3 nucleotides: TGTGCCAGCAGTGCGTTTACAGGGGATACCTTGTACGGGGAGCTGTTTTTT.

This clonotype was detected a few times. The genes are TRBV2 and TRBJ2-1; D is ambiguous. The CDR3 runs to 13 residues. The ends were cut back, 5 bases at V and 8 bases at J, with 13 bases in the middle. Germline CDR1 and CDR2: SNHLY and FYNNEI. CDR3 loop: CASSPALLDEQFF. CDR3 DNA sequence: TGTGCCAGCAGTCCTGCTCTCCTCGATGAGCAGTTCTTC.

The sample holds many counts of this clonotype. The chain uses TRBV11-2 and TRBJ2-5, with 8 bases that match TRBD2. Looked up from germline, CDR1 is SGHAT and CDR2 is FQNNGV. The CDR3 covers 14 residues. Germline trimming cut 5 bases from V and 5 bases from J; bases unmatched to any gene: 7. The chain's CDR3 is CASSLGLASETQYF. The CDR3, as DNA: TGTGCCAGCAGCCTCGGACTAGCAAGTGAGACCCAGTACTTC.

This clonotype has a handful of counts. The chain joins TRBV25-1 to TRBJ1-2; 8 bases align to TRBD1. Germline V lookup: CDR1 MGHDK, CDR2 SYGVNS. Trimming removed 1 base from V and 5 bases from J; junction bases left unmatched: 3. CDR3 size: 14 residues. CDR3 in amino acids: CASSESGGAYGYTF. In nucleotides, the CDR3 is TGTGCCAGCAGTGAATCAGGGGGCGCATATGGCTACACCTTC.

This clonotype was seen a few times. The chain couples TRBV11-2 to TRBJ2-7; D tentatively reads TRBD1 or TRBD2 (5 bases each). Per the germline V gene, CDR1 is SGHAT and CDR2 is FQNNGV. Trimming removed 1 base from V and 0 bases from J, with 10 bases in between. There are 15 residues in the CDR3. DNA for the CDR3: TGTGCCAGCAGCTTAGGGCCGGGGCCCTCCTACGAGCAGTACTTC. It specifies CASSLGPGPSYEQYF.